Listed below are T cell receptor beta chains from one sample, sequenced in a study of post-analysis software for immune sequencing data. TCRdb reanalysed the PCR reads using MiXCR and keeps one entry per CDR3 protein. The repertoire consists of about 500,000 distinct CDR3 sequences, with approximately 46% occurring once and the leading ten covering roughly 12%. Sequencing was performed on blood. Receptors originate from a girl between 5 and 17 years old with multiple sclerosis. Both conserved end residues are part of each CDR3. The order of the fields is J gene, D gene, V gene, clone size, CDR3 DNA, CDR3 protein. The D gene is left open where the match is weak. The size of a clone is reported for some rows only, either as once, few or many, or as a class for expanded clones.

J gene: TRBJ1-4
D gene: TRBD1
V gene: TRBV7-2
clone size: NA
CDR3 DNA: TGTGCCAGCAGCCCCGACAGGGGGAATGAAAAACTGTTTTTT
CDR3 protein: CASSPDRGNEKLFF

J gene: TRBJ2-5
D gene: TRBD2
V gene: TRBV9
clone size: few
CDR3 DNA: TGTGCCAGCAGCGTAAACGGGAGGTACCAAGAGACCCAGTACTTC
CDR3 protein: CASSVNGRYQETQYF

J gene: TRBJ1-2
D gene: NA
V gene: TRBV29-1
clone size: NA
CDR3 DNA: TGCAGCGTTGGAGGACAGCATAACTATGGCTACACCTTC
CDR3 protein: CSVGGQHNYGYTF

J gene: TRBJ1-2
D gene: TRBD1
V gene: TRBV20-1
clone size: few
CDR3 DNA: TGCAGTGCTAGAGACCGGGACAGGGCATGGGGCTACACCTTC
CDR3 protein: CSARDRDRAWGYTF

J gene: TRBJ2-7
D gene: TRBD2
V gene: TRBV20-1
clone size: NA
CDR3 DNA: TGCAGTGCTAGAGATCTCTTTTTAGCGGGAGGTTACGAGCAGTACTTC
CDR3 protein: CSARDLFLAGGYEQYF

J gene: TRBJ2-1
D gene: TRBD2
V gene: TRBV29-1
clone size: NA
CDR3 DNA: TGCAGCGTCCGCCGACTAGCGGGCTCCTACAATGAGCAGTTCTTC
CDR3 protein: CSVRRLAGSYNEQFF

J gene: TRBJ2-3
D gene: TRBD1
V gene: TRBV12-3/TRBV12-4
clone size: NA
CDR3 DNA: TGTGCCAGCACCAGAGACAGGGCTGGCACAGATACGCAGTATTTT
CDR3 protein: CASTRDRAGTDTQYF

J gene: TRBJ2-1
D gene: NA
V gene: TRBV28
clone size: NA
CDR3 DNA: TGTGCCAGCAGACCCCCCAGCAGCTACAATGAGCAGTTCTTC
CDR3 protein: CASRPPSSYNEQFF

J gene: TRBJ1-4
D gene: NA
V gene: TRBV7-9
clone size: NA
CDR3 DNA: TGTGCCAGCAGCCTCATCGGCCCGACAGCAACTAATGAAAAACTGTTTTTT
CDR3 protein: CASSLIGPTATNEKLFF

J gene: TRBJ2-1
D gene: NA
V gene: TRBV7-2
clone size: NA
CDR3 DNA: TGTGCCAGCAGCTTGAGTACCCTCAATGAGCAGTTCTTC
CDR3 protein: CASSLSTLNEQFF

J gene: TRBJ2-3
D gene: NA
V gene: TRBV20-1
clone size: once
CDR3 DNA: TGCAGTGCTAGACCCACTGGCTTGAGCACAGATACGCAGTATTTT
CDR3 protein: CSARPTGLSTDTQYF

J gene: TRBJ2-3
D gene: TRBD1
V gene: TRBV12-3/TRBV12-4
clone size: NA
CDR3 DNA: TGTGCCAGCAGCCCCCGGGACAGGTCAAGGGATACGCAGTATTTT
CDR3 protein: CASSPRDRSRDTQYF

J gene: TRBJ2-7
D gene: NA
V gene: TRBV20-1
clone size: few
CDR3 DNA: TGCAGTGCTAGAGCCGAGGGGGACTACGAGCAGTACTTC
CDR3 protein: CSARAEGDYEQYF

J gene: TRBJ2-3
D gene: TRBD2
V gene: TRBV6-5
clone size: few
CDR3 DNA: TGTGCCAGCAGTTACCTAGCGGGAGTAGATACGCAGTATTTT
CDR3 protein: CASSYLAGVDTQYF

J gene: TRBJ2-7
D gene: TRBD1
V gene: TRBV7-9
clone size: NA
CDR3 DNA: TGTGCCAGCAGCTTAGGGACAGGGGTAGACGAGCAGTACTTC
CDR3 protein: CASSLGTGVDEQYF

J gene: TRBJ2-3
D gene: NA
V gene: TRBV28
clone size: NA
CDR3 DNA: TGTGCCAGCAGTCCATCTGGCGTTCCAGGGACAGATACGCAGTATTTT
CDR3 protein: CASSPSGVPGTDTQYF

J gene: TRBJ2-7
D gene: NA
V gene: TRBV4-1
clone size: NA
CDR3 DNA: TGCGCCAGCAGCCAAGATGTCACCTCCTACGAGCAGTACTTC
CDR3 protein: CASSQDVTSYEQYF

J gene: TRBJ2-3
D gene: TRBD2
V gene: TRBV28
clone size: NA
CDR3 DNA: TGTGCCAGCAAGGAGCGGGAGCCAGATACGCAGTATTTT
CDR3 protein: CASKEREPDTQYF

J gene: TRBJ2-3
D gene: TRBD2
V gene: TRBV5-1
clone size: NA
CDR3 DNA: TGCGCCAGCAGCTCGAGAGTAGCGGGAGGAATCACAGATACGCAGTATTTT
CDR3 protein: CASSSRVAGGITDTQYF

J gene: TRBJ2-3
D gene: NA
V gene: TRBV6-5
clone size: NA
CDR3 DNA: TGTGCCAGCAGTTACTTGAGGGGGGGTAACACAGATACGCAGTATTTT
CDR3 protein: CASSYLRGGNTDTQYF

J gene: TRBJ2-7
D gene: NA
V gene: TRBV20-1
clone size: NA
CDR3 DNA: TGCAGTGCTAGGGGGAACCCGCTGGACGAGCAGTACTTC
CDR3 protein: CSARGNPLDEQYF

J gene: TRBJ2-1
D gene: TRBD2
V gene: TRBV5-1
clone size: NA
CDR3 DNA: TGCGCCAGCAGCTTCCGGTCTAGCGGGCAGCACAATGAGCAGTTCTTC
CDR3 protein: CASSFRSSGQHNEQFF

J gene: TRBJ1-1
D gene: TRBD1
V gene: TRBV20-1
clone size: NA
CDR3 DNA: TGCAGTGCAGGGGGCGTCGTGAACACTGAAGCTTTCTTT
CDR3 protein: CSAGGVVNTEAFF

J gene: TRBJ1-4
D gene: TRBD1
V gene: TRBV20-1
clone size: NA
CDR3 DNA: TGCAGTCTGGGACAGTATAATGAAAAACTGTTTTTT
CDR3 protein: CSLGQYNEKLFF

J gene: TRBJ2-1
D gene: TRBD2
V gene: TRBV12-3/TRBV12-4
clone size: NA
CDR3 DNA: TGTGCCAGCAGTTTCCCCCCAGCGGGAGTGGGAGAGCAGTTCTTC
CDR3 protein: CASSFPPAGVGEQFF

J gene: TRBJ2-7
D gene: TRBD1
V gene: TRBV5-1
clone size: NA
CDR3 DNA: TGCGCCAGCAGCTTCGGACAGGGGGCTAGGGGGAAGCAGTACTTC
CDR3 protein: CASSFGQGARGKQYF

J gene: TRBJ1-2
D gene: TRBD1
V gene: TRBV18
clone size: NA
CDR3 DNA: TGTGCCAGCTCACTAGGGACAGGGTCTAACTATGGCTACACCTTC
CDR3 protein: CASSLGTGSNYGYTF

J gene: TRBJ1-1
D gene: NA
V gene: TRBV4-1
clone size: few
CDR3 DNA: TGCGCCAGCAGCCAAGAAGGTGCACAGAACACTGAAGCTTTCTTT
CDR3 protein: CASSQEGAQNTEAFF

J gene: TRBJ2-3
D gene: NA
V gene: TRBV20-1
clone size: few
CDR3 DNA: TGCAGTGCGGCAGACACGCAGCTAGATACGCAGTATTTT
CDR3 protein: CSAADTQLDTQYF

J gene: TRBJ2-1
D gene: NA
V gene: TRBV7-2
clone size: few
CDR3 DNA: TGTGCCAGCAAGAGCGACAATGAGCAGTTCTTC
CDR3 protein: CASKSDNEQFF

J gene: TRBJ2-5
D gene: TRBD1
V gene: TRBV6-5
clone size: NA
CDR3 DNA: TGTGCCAGCAGTTACTCTTCGACAGGGGGGAGGGAGACCCAGTACTTC
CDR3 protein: CASSYSSTGGRETQYF

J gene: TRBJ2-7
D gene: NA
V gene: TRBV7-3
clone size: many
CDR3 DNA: TGTGCCAGCAGCTTGGGCCCGCCCTACGAGCAGTACTTC
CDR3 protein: CASSLGPPYEQYF

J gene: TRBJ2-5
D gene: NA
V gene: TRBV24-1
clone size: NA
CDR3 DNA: TGTGCCACCAGTGAAAGAGCTACCCAAGAGACCCAGTACTTC
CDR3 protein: CATSERATQETQYF

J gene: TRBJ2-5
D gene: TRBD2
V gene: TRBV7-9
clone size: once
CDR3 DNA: TGTGCCAGCAGCCCGACCAACCCCGGGACTAGCGGGAGTGAGTACTTC
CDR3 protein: CASSPTNPGTSGSEYF

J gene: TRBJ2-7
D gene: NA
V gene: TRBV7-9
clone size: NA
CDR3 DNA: TGTGCCAGCGCTGGGGGACGACTAGCCTACGAGCAGTACTTC
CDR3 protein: CASAGGRLAYEQYF

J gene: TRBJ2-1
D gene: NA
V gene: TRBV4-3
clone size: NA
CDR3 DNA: TGCGCCAGCAGCCAAACCCCACAGGGCGGTGAGCAGTTCTTC
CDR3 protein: CASSQTPQGGEQFF

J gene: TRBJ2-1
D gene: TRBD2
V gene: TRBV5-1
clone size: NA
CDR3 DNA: TGCGCCAGCAGCTCAGGACTAGAGAGGTTCGATGAGCAGTTCTTC
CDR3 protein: CASSSGLERFDEQFF

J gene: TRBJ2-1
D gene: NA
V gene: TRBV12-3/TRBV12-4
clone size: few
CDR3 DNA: TGTGCCAGCAGTTTAGTAATCAGCTCCACCTACAATGAGCAGTTCTTC
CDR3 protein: CASSLVISSTYNEQFF

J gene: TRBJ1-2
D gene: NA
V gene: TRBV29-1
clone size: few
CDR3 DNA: TGCAGCGTTGTGGGGAGTGGCGGCTACACCTTC
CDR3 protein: CSVVGSGGYTF

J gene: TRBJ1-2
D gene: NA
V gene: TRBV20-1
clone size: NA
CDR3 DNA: TGCAGTGCTAGGGTCCAGGGCGATGGCTACACCTTC
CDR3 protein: CSARVQGDGYTF

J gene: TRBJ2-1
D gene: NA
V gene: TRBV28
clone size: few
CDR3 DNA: TGTGCCAGCAGGCTACGGCAGGGGAGGCAGAATGAGCAGTTCTTC
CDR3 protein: CASRLRQGRQNEQFF

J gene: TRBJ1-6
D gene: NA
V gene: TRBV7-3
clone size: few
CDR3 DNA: TGTGCCAGCAGCTTAAGGTCATCCAGGGGTAATTCACCCCTCCACTTT
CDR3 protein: CASSLRSSRGNSPLHF

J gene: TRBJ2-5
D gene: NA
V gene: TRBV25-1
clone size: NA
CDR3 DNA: TGTGCCAGCAGTGAATTAGACGAAACGGGAGAGACCCAGTACTTC
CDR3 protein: CASSELDETGETQYF

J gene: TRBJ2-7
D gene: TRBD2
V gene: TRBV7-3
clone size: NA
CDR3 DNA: TGTGCCAGCAGCTCGACTAGCGGGATAGCGTACGAGCAGTACTTC
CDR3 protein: CASSSTSGIAYEQYF

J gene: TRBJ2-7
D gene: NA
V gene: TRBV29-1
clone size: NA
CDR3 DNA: TGCAGCGTTGAACGAGGGAATGAGCAGTACTTC
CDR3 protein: CSVERGNEQYF

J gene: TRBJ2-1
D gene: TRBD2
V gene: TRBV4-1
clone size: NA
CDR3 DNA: TGCGCCAGCAGCCAAGATGAGGTAGCGGGGTACAATGAGCAGTTCTTC
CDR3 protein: CASSQDEVAGYNEQFF

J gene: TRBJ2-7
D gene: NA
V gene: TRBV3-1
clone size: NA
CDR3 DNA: TGTGCCAGCAGCCAAGGAGGGGGTTTCTACGAGCAGTACTTC
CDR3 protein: CASSQGGGFYEQYF

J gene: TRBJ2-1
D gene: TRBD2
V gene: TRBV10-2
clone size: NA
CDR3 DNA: TGCGCCAGCAGGCTAGCGGGAGCCTACAATGAGCAGTTCTTC
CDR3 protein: CASRLAGAYNEQFF

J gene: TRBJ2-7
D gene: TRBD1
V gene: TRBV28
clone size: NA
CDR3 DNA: TGTGCCAGCAAAGAGGACAGGGGGGATTACGAGCAGTACTTC
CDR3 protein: CASKEDRGDYEQYF

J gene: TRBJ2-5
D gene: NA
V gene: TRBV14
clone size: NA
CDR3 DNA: TGTGCCAGCAGCCAAGATAGAGGGGTAGTTTCGGAGACCCAGTACTTC
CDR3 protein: CASSQDRGVVSETQYF